The clone carrying this T cell receptor (beta chain) was seen ten or more times. The data were taken from a study of T cells after yellow fever vaccination. Turning to the study itself: SMART-Seq v4 Ultra Low Input served to prepare low-cell-number fractions.

The CDR3 loop spans 11 amino acids. With 7 bases removed from V and 5 bases from J, the gap between germline ends came to 11 bases. Germline lookup yields CDR1 DFQATT and CDR2 SNEGSKA (reference sequence). In making TCR cDNA, 5'RACE template switching added a universal primer site and UMIs to it. TCRdb analysed the 5' RACE reads with MiXCR anew, one entry per CDR3 protein. This sample has a few hundred thousand distinct CDR3 sequences; roughly 5.6% occur once, and the top ten carry more than 3%. The sample was CD4+ T cells sorted from PBMCs, taken on the day of the yellow fever booster vaccination. This chain connects TRBV20-1 to TRBJ1-2; D might be TRBD1 (6 bases). The receptor's source is a man younger than 35 who received the YFV17D yellow fever vaccine. CDR3 in amino acids: CSGTGTYGYTF. The CDR3 nucleotides are TGCAGTGGAACAGGGACGTATGGCTACACCTTC.